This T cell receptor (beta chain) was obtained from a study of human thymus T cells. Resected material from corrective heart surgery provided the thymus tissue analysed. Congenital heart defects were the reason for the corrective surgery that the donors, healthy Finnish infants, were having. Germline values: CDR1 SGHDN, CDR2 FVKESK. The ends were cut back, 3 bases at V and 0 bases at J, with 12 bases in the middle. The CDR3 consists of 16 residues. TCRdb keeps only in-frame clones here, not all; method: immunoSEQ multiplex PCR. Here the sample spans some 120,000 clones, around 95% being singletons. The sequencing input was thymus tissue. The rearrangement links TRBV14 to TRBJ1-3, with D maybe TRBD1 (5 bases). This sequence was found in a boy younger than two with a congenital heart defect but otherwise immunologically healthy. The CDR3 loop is CASSHESGSSGNTIYF. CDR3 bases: TGTGCCAGCAGCCATGAGTCAGGGAGCTCTGGAAACACCATATATTTT.